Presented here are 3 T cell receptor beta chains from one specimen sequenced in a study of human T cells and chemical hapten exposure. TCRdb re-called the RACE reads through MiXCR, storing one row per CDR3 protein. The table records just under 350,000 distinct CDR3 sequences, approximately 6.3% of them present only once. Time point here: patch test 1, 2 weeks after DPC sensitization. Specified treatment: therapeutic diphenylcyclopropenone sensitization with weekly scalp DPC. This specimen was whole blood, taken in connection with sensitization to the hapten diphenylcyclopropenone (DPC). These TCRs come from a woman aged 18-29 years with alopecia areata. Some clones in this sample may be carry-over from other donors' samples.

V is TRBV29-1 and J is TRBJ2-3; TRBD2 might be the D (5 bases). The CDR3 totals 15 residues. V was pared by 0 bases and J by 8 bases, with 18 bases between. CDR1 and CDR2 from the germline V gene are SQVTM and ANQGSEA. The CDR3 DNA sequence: TGCAGCGTTGAAGAGGGAGAGCCTAGTGTAGGTACGCAGTATTTT. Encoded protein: CSVEEGEPSVGTQYF.

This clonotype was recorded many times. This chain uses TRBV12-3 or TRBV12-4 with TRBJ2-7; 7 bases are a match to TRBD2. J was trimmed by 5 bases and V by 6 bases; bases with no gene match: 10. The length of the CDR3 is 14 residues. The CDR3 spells CASRQSGTTHEQYF. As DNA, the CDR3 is TGTGCCAGCAGGCAGAGCGGGACCACTCACGAGCAGTACTTC.

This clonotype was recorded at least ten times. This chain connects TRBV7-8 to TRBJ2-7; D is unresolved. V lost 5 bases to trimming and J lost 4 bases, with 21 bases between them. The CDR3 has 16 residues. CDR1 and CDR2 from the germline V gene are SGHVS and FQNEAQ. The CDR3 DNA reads TGTGCCAGCAGCCCGTACCGGATACCTACGTTATACGAGCAGTACTTC. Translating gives CASSPYRIPTLYEQYF.